Each of the 12 T cell receptor beta chains below was sequenced from the same sample in a study of blood T cell repertoires in COVID-19. Only in-frame clones appear in the TCRdb table, and some are missing; sequencing was by immunoSEQ multiplex PCR. This sample has about 380,000 clones, with over 65% found just once. The sequenced material came from peripheral blood. Receptors were obtained from a human donor with acute or convalescent COVID-19. The donor label of this sample is uncertain.

The chain has TRBV2 and TRBJ1-5; perhaps TRBD1 as D (5 bases). V lost 1 base and J lost 7, with 14 bases in between. This CDR3 is built from 15 residues. CDR1 SNHLY and CDR2 FYNNEI come from the germline V gene. The CDR3 DNA follows: TGTGCCAGCAGTGAAGGGAGGGCAGGGAAACAGCCCCAGCATTTT. This encodes CASSEGRAGKQPQHF.

The chain couples TRBV18 to TRBJ1-1, with 8 nucleotides matching TRBD1. CDR3 length equals 14 residues. With 5 bases clipped from V and 6 bases from J, the junction kept 8 bases outside the gene matches. Germline V lookup: CDR1 KGHSH, CDR2 LQKENI. CDR3 in amino acids: CASSAQGANAEAFF. The CDR3 DNA is TGTGCCAGCTCAGCGCAGGGGGCTAACGCTGAAGCTTTCTTT.

The gene calls are TRBV5-4 and TRBJ1-1, with no clear D. The germline V and J ends were trimmed by 3 bases and 1 base, with 19 bases remaining between them. CDR1 and CDR2 from the germline V gene are SGHNT and YYREEE (reference sequence). The CDR3 has 17 residues. CDR3 residues: CASSSTLLDSRNTEAFF. CDR3 coding DNA: TGTGCCAGCAGCTCTACTCTTTTAGACTCTAGGAACACTGAAGCTTTCTTT.

This sequence joins TRBV10-2 and TRBJ1-2; the D gene is possibly TRBD1 (5 bases). The CDR3 totals 13 residues. The V gene's germline CDR1 is WSHSY and CDR2 SAAADI. V gave up 1 base and J gave up 8 bases, with 11 bases separating them. The CDR3 DNA follows: TGCGCCAGCAGTGAGTGGGGGGGACGCGGCTACACCTTC. Translating it yields CASSEWGGRGYTF.

This chain uses TRBV6-6 with TRBJ2-3, with 16 bases fitting TRBD2. The length of the CDR3 is 18 residues. The trim removed 5 bases at V and 3 bases at J, leaving 8 bases unmatched. Germline V gives CDR1 MNHNY, CDR2 SVGAGI (reference sequence). The CDR3 nucleotides read TGTGCCAGCAGTCAGGGACTAGCGGGAGGGCCAGTTACAGATACGCAGTATTTT. Its translation: CASSQGLAGGPVTDTQYF.

Worth noting for this clone: In the same sample, other DNA sequences code for this CDR3. The V gene is TRBV18, the J gene TRBJ1-1, with 8 bases lining up with TRBD1. The CDR3 is 14 amino acids. The V gene's germline CDR1 is KGHSH and CDR2 LQKENI. After removal of 6 bases from V and 2 bases from J, the junction contained 5 bases not matched to a gene. The CDR3 protein is CASSPDRVNTEAFF. As DNA, the CDR3 is TGTGCCAGCTCCCCGGACAGGGTCAACACTGAAGCTTTCTTT.

V and J are TRBV5-8 and TRBJ2-1, with D tentatively TRBD1 (6 bases). CDR1 is SGHTS and CDR2 is YDEGEE in the germline V gene. The ends were cut back, 3 bases at V and 3 bases at J, with 19 bases in the middle. This CDR3 is built from 17 residues. The CDR3 DNA reads as TGTGCCAGCAGCTCGACAGGAACCTCTATCTACTACAATGAGCAGTTCTTC. Translation gives CASSSTGTSIYYNEQFF.

CDR3 in DNA: TGTGCCACCAGCAGGGAACCGGGACTAGCATTAGATGAGCAGTTCTTC. Its translation is CATSREPGLALDEQFF. The chain carries TRBV15 and TRBJ2-1; 9 nucleotides agree with TRBD2. This CDR3 is built from 16 residues. V trimming: 3 bases; J trimming: 8 bases; junction bases outside the gene matches: 11. CDR1 LNHNV and CDR2 YYDKDF come from the germline V gene (reference sequence).

The chain links TRBV14 to TRBJ2-2, with D maybe TRBD2 (5 bases). V lost 3 bases, J lost 2 bases, and 16 bases lay in between. Germline V gene data show CDR1 as SGHDN and CDR2 as FVKESK. The CDR3 loop spans 17 amino acids. DNA of the CDR3: TGTGCCAGCAGCCACAAGGCCCTCGGACTTAACACCGGGGAGCTGTTTTTT. As protein: CASSHKALGLNTGELFF.

V and J are TRBV11-2 and TRBJ2-1, with 9 bases matching TRBD2. CDR3 length: 13 amino acids. The ends lost 6 bases at V and 5 bases at J; junction bases unmatched: 2. Germline V gene data show CDR1 as SGHAT and CDR2 as FQNNGV. In nucleotides, the CDR3 is TGTGCCAGCAGACCTAGCGGGAACAATGAGCAGTTCTTC. Protein sequence: CASRPSGNNEQFF. The full variable domain, completed using reference TRBV11-2 and TRBJ2-1, is EAGVAQSPRYKIIEKRQSVAFWCNPISGHATLYWYQQILGQGPKLLIQFQNNGVVDDSQLPKDRFSAERLKGVDSTLKIQPAKLEDSAVYLCASRPSGNNEQFFGPGTRLTVL.

The rearrangement links TRBV7-6 to TRBJ2-7; TRBD1 matches at 7 bases. With 4 bases clipped from V and 9 bases from J, the junction kept 15 bases outside the gene matches. The length of the CDR3 is 15 residues. CDR1 is SGHVS, CDR2 FNYEAQ, per germline. CDR3 nucleotides: TGTGCCAGCAGCTCTCAACCGGGAACAGGGGTCGTGCAGTACTTC. It specifies CASSSQPGTGVVQYF. Based on the CDR3 plus reference TRBV7-6 and TRBJ2-7, the full variable domain is GAGVSQSPRYKVTKRGQDVALRCDPISGHVSLYWYRQALGQGPEFLTYFNYEAQQDKSGLPNDRFSAERPEGSISTLTIQRTEQRDSAMYRCASSSQPGTGVVQYFGPGTRLTVT.

The J gene is TRBJ1-4, the V gene TRBV5-4; TRBD1 agrees at 7 bases. The germline V gene has CDR1 SGHNT and CDR2 YYREEE (reference sequence). V was clipped by 5 bases and J by 5 bases; unmatched bases: 9. The CDR3 runs 15 residues. The CDR3 reads CASSPTTGRNEKLFF. CDR3 nucleotide sequence: TGTGCCAGCAGTCCCACGACAGGGAGAAATGAAAAACTGTTTTTT.